The T cell receptor beta chain described here comes from a study of cytomegalovirus exposure and HLA in healthy donors. Amplification used 60 Vbeta primers and 13 Jbeta primers. Data came from immunoSEQ multiplex PCR; TCRdb stores just in-frame clones and leaves some out. The data show 200,000 to 250,000 clones, around 81% seen once. Sequenced material: PBMCs. The receptor was derived from a woman in her fifties or sixties in good health and CMV-seropositive.

The CDR3 coding sequence is TGTGCCAGCCGTCCTAGCGGGGGACCCCTGGAGCAGTACTTC. Its translation is CASRPSGGPLEQYF. This chain links TRBV27 with TRBJ2-7, with TRBD2 identical over 10 bases. The CDR3 has 14 amino acids. Per the germline V gene, CDR1 is MNHEY and CDR2 is SMNVEV (reference sequence). V lost 8 bases, J lost 7 bases, and 11 bases stayed unmatched.